This TCR beta chain emerged from a study of Tregs in tolerant kidney transplant recipients. The CDR3 is made up of 16 amino acids. Losses at the gene ends were 4 bases for V and 2 bases for J; bases not matched to a gene: 8. In germline, CDR1 is SGHTA, CDR2 FQGNSA. Recipients received nonmyeloablative bone marrow transplants from related graft donors, with transient mixed chimerism. Profiling relied on immunoSEQ multiplex PCR, and the TCRdb table lists in-frame clones only, not all of them. The profile shows roughly 86,000 clones, roughly 93% of them singletons. This specimen was CD4+ T cells from blood (PBMCs), taken 12 months after the transplant. This clonotype was sampled from a human patient who received a combined kidney and bone marrow transplant. The graft donor may have given rise to some T cells. The chain combines TRBV7-2 with TRBJ1-2; 9 bases are shared with TRBD1. The DNA of the CDR3 is TGTGCCAGCAGCTCCCAAACCGGGACAGGGAACTATGGCTACACCTTC. Translated: CASSSQTGTGNYGYTF.